This TCR beta chain comes out of a study of blood T cell repertoires in COVID-19. Overall study context: The United States, Italy and Spain were the sources of the acute and convalescent COVID-19 samples. Sources were T cells, B-cell-depleted T cells, or PBMCs; the material itself was cDNA or gDNA.

Deletions cut 5 bases from V and 3 bases from J, with 9 bases between. The CDR3 extends over 13 amino acids. Germline V lookup: CDR1 SGHTA, CDR2 FQGNSA. In the study's own analysis: Using reference gene primer amplification, nucleated cell counts were estimated. Libraries were prepared by immunoSEQ multiplex PCR; TCRdb keeps only in-frame clonotypes and omits some of them. That table furnishes V, J and clone size, whereas the DNA furnished D and trimming. The table lists roughly 200,000 clones, around 90% of them singletons, with over 1.5% in the top ten. This rearrangement joins TRBV7-2 to TRBJ2-3, with TRBD1 as a possible D gene (6 bases). The sample consisted of peripheral blood. This TCR was sampled from a man in his sixties or seventies with acute or convalescent COVID-19. The CDR3 region is CASSPGQTDTQYF. DNA of the CDR3: TGTGCCAGCAGCCCAGGACAGACAGATACGCAGTATTTT.